These 20 T cell receptor beta chains came from one sample sequenced in a study of cytomegalovirus exposure and HLA in healthy donors. PCR amplification relied on 60 Vbeta primers (plus 13 Jbeta primers). Profiled with immunoSEQ multiplex PCR; TCRdb holds only in-frame clones, not every one. The sample lists around 210,000 clones; around 80% were seen once. Sequenced input: PBMCs. These receptors originate from a boy under 18 in good health and CMV-seronegative.

This rearrangement joins TRBV27 to TRBJ2-2, with 9 bases identical to TRBD2. V was pared by 4 bases and J by 0 bases, with 3 bases of the junction left unmatched. The germline CDR1 and CDR2 sequences are MNHEY and SMNVEV (reference sequence). The length of the CDR3 is 16 residues. The CDR3 bases are TGTGCCAGCAGTTCCGTAGCGGGGGCGAACACCGGGGAGCTGTTTTTT. Translating gives CASSSVAGANTGELFF.

Regarding this clone: At one end the junction does not follow the germline gene, possibly because of a read error. J is TRBJ2-1 and V is TRBV30; no clear D gene. Germline CDR1 GTSNPN, CDR2 SVGIG (reference sequence). The CDR3 spans 10 residues. The CDR3 protein is CAWSVRERFF. The CDR3 DNA sequence: TGTGCCTGGAGTGTACGCGAGCGGTTCTTC.

This rearrangement joins TRBV5-8 to TRBJ1-5; D call uncertain. V dropped 7 bases and J dropped 6 bases, with 20 bases sitting between them. Germline V lookup: CDR1 SGHTS, CDR2 YDEGEE. This CDR3 comprises 15 residues. The CDR3 sequence: CASEARSYPGQPQHF. Here the CDR3 DNA reads TGTGCCAGCGAGGCTCGGTCCTATCCTGGTCAGCCCCAGCATTTT.

This rearrangement joins TRBV18 to TRBJ2-7; no definite D call. The CDR3 contains 14 residues. Per germline, CDR1 KGHSH and CDR2 LQKENI. V was pared by 3 bases and J by 5 bases, with 14 bases between. CDR3 coding DNA: TGTGCCAGCTCACCTTCGACACAAGGCGACGAGCAGTACTTC. It translates to CASSPSTQGDEQYF.

The rearrangement uses TRBV6-4 and TRBJ2-2; TRBD2 agrees at 12 bases. V lost 6 bases, J lost 5 bases, and 4 bases stayed unmatched. Germline CDR1 is MRHNA and CDR2 is SNTAGT. The CDR3 is made up of 15 amino acids. The CDR3 nucleotides are TGTGCCAGCAGCCAGACTAGCGGGAGTACCGGGGAGCTGTTTTTT. This codes for CASSQTSGSTGELFF.

This clone was picked up one time. The rearrangement uses TRBV29-1 and TRBJ2-3, with 7 nucleotides matching TRBD1. The CDR3 spans 14 residues. V was clipped by 5 bases and J by 2 bases; unmatched bases: 7. Per germline, CDR1 SQVTM and CDR2 ANQGSEA. The CDR3 reads CSVKTGTYTDTQYF. CDR3 nucleotides: TGCAGCGTTAAGACAGGGACATACACAGATACGCAGTATTTT.

This clone was observed a few times. The genes are TRBV10-1 and TRBJ2-7, with TRBD1 matching 9 bases. This CDR3 comprises 14 residues. The V gene end was trimmed by 4 bases and the J gene end by 5 bases; junction bases not matched to a gene: 6. Germline CDR1 and CDR2: WNHNN and SYGVQD (reference sequence). The CDR3 region is CASSAPGQGNEQYF. CDR3 nucleotides: TGCGCCAGCAGTGCGCCGGGACAGGGTAACGAGCAGTACTTC.

The chain joins TRBV7-2 to TRBJ2-2; D is uncertain. V lost 6 bases to trimming and J lost 1 base, with 6 bases between them. The CDR3 extends over 13 amino acids. Per the germline V gene, CDR1 is SGHTA and CDR2 is FQGNSA. The CDR3 nucleotides are TGTGCCAGCAGTATAAAGAACACCGGGGAGCTGTTTTTT. Translating it yields CASSIKNTGELFF.

The genes are TRBV5-1 and TRBJ1-6; D not resolved. This CDR3 is 15 amino acids long. The V end lost 0 bases, the J end lost 0 bases, and 4 bases lay between the germline ends. CDR1 is SGHRS and CDR2 is YFSETQ in the germline V gene. The DNA for the CDR3 is TGCGCCAGCAGCTTGGGGAGCTCCTATAATTCACCCCTCCACTTT. It specifies CASSLGSSYNSPLHF.

This clone was observed a few times. The V call is TRBV29-1, the J call TRBJ1-3, with D perhaps matching TRBD1 (5 bases). Germline loops: CDR1 SQVTM, CDR2 ANQGSEA. Trimming removed 4 bases at V and 2 bases at J, with 9 bases between. This CDR3 comprises 13 residues. In DNA, the CDR3 is TGCAGCGTTGGCGGGACTGCTGGAAACACCATATATTTT. This sequence encodes CSVGGTAGNTIYF.

The chain is built from TRBV6-1 and TRBJ1-2, with D possibly TRBD1 on 5 matching bases. This CDR3 region has 13 residues. The V end lost 2 bases, the J end lost 6 bases, and 10 bases lay between the germline ends. From germline, CDR1 is MNHNS and CDR2 SASEGT. The CDR3: CASSESRVDGYTF. The DNA for the CDR3 is TGTGCCAGCAGTGAATCCAGGGTAGATGGCTACACCTTC.

This clone showed up just a few times. J is TRBJ1-6 and V is TRBV9; 7 nucleotides line up with TRBD1. The CDR3 runs 15 residues. Germline V gene lookup returns CDR1 SGDLS and CDR2 YYNGEE. Losses at the gene ends were 5 bases for V and 5 bases for J; bases not matched to a gene: 7. This CDR3 reads CASRGRQGDNSPLHF. The CDR3 coding sequence is TGTGCCAGCAGGGGACGGCAGGGGGATAATTCACCCCTCCACTTT. The full variable domain, its missing parts supplied by reference TRBV9 and TRBJ1-6, is DSGVTQTPKHLITATGQRVTLRCSPRSGDLSVYWYQQSLDQGLQFLIQYYNGEERAKGNILERFSAQQFPDLHSELNLSSLELGDSALYFCASRGRQGDNSPLHFGNGTRLTVT.

There are a few counts of this clone. This sequence joins TRBV6-5 and TRBJ2-7, with TRBD2 matching over 7 bases. Germline values: CDR1 MNHEY, CDR2 SVGAGI. There are 15 residues in the CDR3. With 5 bases clipped from V and 0 bases from J, the junction kept 7 bases outside the gene matches. The DNA for the CDR3 is TGTGCCAGCAGTGGGTCCCGGGACTACTCCTACGAGCAGTACTTC. Translation gives CASSGSRDYSYEQYF.

The CDR3 nucleotides read TGTGCCAGCTCACCACAGACTGGGGCGGAGACCCAGTACTTC. Encoded protein: CASSPQTGAETQYF. The V call is TRBV18, the J call TRBJ2-5, with D perhaps matching TRBD1 (5 bases). Trimming cost V 1 base and J 5 bases, with 11 bases left between them. Germline CDR1 and CDR2: KGHSH and LQKENI. This CDR3 has 14 residues.

The chain uses TRBV5-1 and TRBJ2-3, with D possibly TRBD2 on 5 matching bases. This CDR3 has 15 residues. The V gene's germline CDR1 is SGHRS and CDR2 YFSETQ. The germline V and J ends were trimmed by 5 bases and 0 bases, with 13 bases remaining between them. The CDR3 DNA reads TGCGCCAGCAGTTCGACTACTCATAGCACAGATACGCAGTATTTT. Translating gives CASSSTTHSTDTQYF.

The V gene is TRBV30, the J gene TRBJ2-6, with 14 nucleotides matching TRBD2. CDR1 is GTSNPN and CDR2 is SVGIG in the germline V gene (reference sequence). The CDR3 runs 18 residues. Unmatched junction bases numbered 5, after V lost 3 bases and J lost 1 base. The DNA for the CDR3 is TGTGCCTGGAGCCGAGGGACTAGCGGGAGATCTGGGGCCAACGTCCTGACTTTC. Translated, it gives CAWSRGTSGRSGANVLTF.

The chain combines TRBV5-4 with TRBJ1-1; TRBD1 aligns across 11 bases. This CDR3 has 18 amino acids. Germline V CDR1 and CDR2: SGHNT, YYREEE (reference sequence). V dropped 4 bases and J dropped 3; count of bases not matched to a gene: 14. The CDR3 DNA is TGTGCCAGCAGCGACCGGGACAGGGGGGCCGGGCGGTACACTGAAGCTTTCTTT. As protein: CASSDRDRGAGRYTEAFF. Variable domain in full (rest from reference TRBV5-4 and TRBJ1-1): ETGVTQSPTHLIKTRGQQVTLRCSSQSGHNTVSWYQQALGQGPQFIFQYYREEENGRGNFPPRFSGLQFPNYSSELNVNALELDDSALYLCASSDRDRGAGRYTEAFFGQGTRLTVV.

This clone was seen a handful of times. The chain is built from TRBV5-6 and TRBJ1-5; 8 positions match TRBD1. The CDR3 covers 15 residues. Per germline, CDR1 SGHDT and CDR2 YYEEEE. Unmatched junction bases numbered 12, after V lost 4 bases and J lost 9 bases. The CDR3 protein is CASSRGGTGLLPQHF. In DNA, the CDR3 is TGTGCCAGCAGCCGAGGAGGGACAGGTCTGTTGCCCCAGCATTTT.

This clone was detected once. The chain recombines TRBV11-2 with TRBJ2-1; TRBD1 matches at 9 bases. The CDR3 spans 16 residues. Germline V lookup: CDR1 SGHAT, CDR2 FQNNGV. With V trimmed by 5 bases and J by 2 bases, 7 bases remained unmatched. Written as DNA, the CDR3 is TGTGCCAGCAGCCCAAGACACAGGGGGCCCTACAATGAGCAGTTCTTC. Its translation: CASSPRHRGPYNEQFF.

The chain employs TRBV30 and TRBJ2-3, with D unresolved. Trimming stripped 2 bases from V and 4 bases from J, with 4 bases between. There are 11 residues in the CDR3. Germline V CDR1 and CDR2: GTSNPN, SVGIG (reference sequence). CDR3 residues: CAWSFADTQYF. CDR3 coding DNA: TGTGCCTGGAGTTTCGCAGATACGCAGTATTTT.